This T cell receptor beta chain was retrieved from a study of blood T cell repertoires in COVID-19. Overall study context: Whether acute or convalescent, the COVID-19 samples came from the United States, Italy and Spain.

V shed 6 bases and J shed 0 bases, with 9 bases lying between them. CDR1 SGHRS and CDR2 YFSETQ come from the germline V gene. This CDR3 has 13 residues. Generated by immunoSEQ multiplex PCR, the TCRdb table keeps only in-frame clones and is missing some. This sample yields under 200,000 clones, of which approximately 85% are seen a single time; about 6% belongs to the top ten. This receptor was taken from a man in his forties or fifties with acute COVID-19. The specimen sequenced was PBMCs or T cells enriched from blood (not recorded which). The V call is TRBV5-1, the J call TRBJ1-1; D not certain. The CDR3 region has the DNA TGCGCCAGCACCCCAGGTTTGAACACTGAAGCTTTCTTT. Its translation is CASTPGLNTEAFF. The variable domain in full, with the rest retrieved from reference TRBV5-1 and TRBJ1-1, is KAGVTQTPRYLIKTRGQQVTLSCSPISGHRSVSWYQQTPGQGLQFLFEYFSETQRNKGNFPGRFSGRQFSNSRSEMNVSTLELGDSALYLCASTPGLNTEAFFGQGTRLTVV.